This is a list of T cell receptor beta chains from one sample in a study of shared clonotypes between healthy human individuals. Here immunoSEQ multiplex PCR was the method, and the copy in TCRdb shows in-frame clones only, minus some. The sample holds approximately 2.5 million clones, over 85% seen once. The specimen sequenced was naive CD4+ T cells from PBMCs. Source of these receptors: a young man in good health. Some clones in this sample may be carry-over from other donors' samples. Each CDR3 is given with its conserved first and last residue. A D gene is named only where the DNA matches it firmly. Only some rows state a clone size, as once, few, many or a class for expanded clones.

d_call clone_size j_call v_call cdr3_aa cdr3_nt
NA NA TRBJ2-3 TRBV15 CATSRDRWPDTQYF TGTGCCACCAGCAGAGATCGATGGCCCGATACGCAGTATTTT
NA once TRBJ2-5 TRBV27 CASSSLGLVGTQYF TGTGCCAGCAGTTCTTTGGGACTGGTAGGCACCCAGTACTTC
TRBD2 NA TRBJ2-1 TRBV10-2 CATRLAGNYNEQFF TGCGCCACCCGACTAGCGGGCAATTACAATGAGCAGTTCTTC
NA NA TRBJ1-1 TRBV18 CASSETVNTEAFF TGTGCCAGCTCCGAAACAGTGAACACTGAAGCTTTCTTT
TRBD2 NA TRBJ2-2 TRBV18 CASSPSRIAGDTGELFF TGTGCCAGCTCACCGTCCAGGATAGCGGGAGATACCGGGGAGCTGTTTTTT
TRBD1 NA TRBJ2-1 TRBV9 CASSPTGQGAYNEQFF TGTGCCAGCAGCCCAACGGGACAGGGGGCTTACAATGAGCAGTTCTTC
NA NA TRBJ1-5 TRBV6-1 CASSEAGINQPQHF TGTGCCAGCAGTGAAGCGGGGATCAATCAGCCCCAGCATTTT
TRBD1 NA TRBJ2-3 TRBV2 CASSDDRGRDTQYF TGTGCCAGCAGTGACGACAGGGGGCGCGATACGCAGTATTTT
NA NA TRBJ1-2 TRBV28 CASSVGQFNYGYTF TGTGCCAGCAGTGTAGGGCAATTCAACTATGGCTACACCTTC
NA NA TRBJ2-1 TRBV28 CASSPYRDEQFF TGTGCCAGCAGCCCATACCGCGATGAGCAGTTCTTC
TRBD2 NA TRBJ2-7 TRBV9 CASSPASGSFYEQYF TGTGCCAGCAGCCCCGCTAGCGGGAGTTTCTACGAGCAGTACTTC
TRBD1 NA TRBJ1-1 TRBV2 CASQRDRNTEAFF TGTGCCAGTCAGAGGGACAGGAACACTGAAGCTTTCTTT
NA NA TRBJ2-5 TRBV13 CASSTTGGAETQYF TGTGCCAGCAGCACCACAGGGGGGGCAGAGACCCAGTACTTC
TRBD1 NA TRBJ2-5 TRBV27 CASSPGQGTYQETQYF TGTGCCAGCAGTCCGGGACAGGGGACCTACCAAGAGACCCAGTACTTC
NA NA TRBJ1-2 TRBV19 CASTLSPGSNYGYTF TGTGCCAGTACCCTCTCGCCAGGGAGTAACTATGGCTACACCTTC
NA once TRBJ1-2 TRBV6-5 CASSPGRAVNGYTF TGTGCCAGCAGCCCCGGGCGGGCAGTGAATGGCTACACCTTC
TRBD1 NA TRBJ1-4 TRBV20-1 CSADREEKLFF TGCAGTGCCGACAGGGAAGAAAAACTGTTTTTT
TRBD1 NA TRBJ2-3 TRBV27 CASSRDRGSTDTQYF TGTGCCAGCAGTAGAGACAGGGGAAGCACAGATACGCAGTATTTT
NA NA TRBJ2-7 TRBV28 CASSPWGVRSYEQYF TGTGCCAGCAGTCCCTGGGGGGTCAGGTCCTACGAGCAATACTTC
NA NA TRBJ2-1 TRBV28 CATKSRGGFPYNEQFF TGTGCCACCAAATCCCGAGGGGGTTTCCCCTACAATGAGCAGTTCTTC
NA NA TRBJ1-3 TRBV6-6 CASSYTPGTGNTIYF TGTGCCAGCAGTTACACCCCAGGGACTGGAAACACCATATATTTT
NA NA TRBJ1-1 TRBV5-6 CASSPGTVNTEAFF TGTGCCAGCAGCCCGGGGACGGTGAACACTGAAGCTTTCTTT
NA NA TRBJ2-7 TRBV19 CASSGPGKVGEQYF TGTGCCAGTAGTGGGCCAGGGAAAGTGGGCGAGCAGTACTTC
TRBD2 NA TRBJ2-1 TRBV7-2 CASSLAVAGGNNEQFF TGTGCCAGCAGCTTAGCGGTAGCGGGAGGGAACAATGAGCAGTTCTTC
NA NA TRBJ1-1 TRBV2 CASSGVSNTEAFF TGTGCCAGCAGTGGCGTTTCGAACACTGAAGCTTTCTTT
NA NA TRBJ1-5 TRBV4-3 CASSQARDQPQHF TGCGCCAGCAGCCAAGCCAGGGATCAGCCCCAGCATTTT
NA once TRBJ2-2 TRBV28 CASTRVYWNTGELFF TGTGCCAGCACCCGAGTTTACTGGAACACCGGGGAGCTGTTTTTT
NA NA TRBJ1-2 TRBV29-1 CSVSTVLVYGYTF TGCAGCGTTTCGACAGTACTCGTCTATGGCTACACCTTC
TRBD2 once TRBJ2-7 TRBV28 CASLTFGTKRYEQYF TGTGCCAGCCTAACGTTCGGGACTAAGCGGTACGAGCAGTACTTC
TRBD2 NA TRBJ2-7 TRBV11-2 CASSLGSGGSSYEQYF TGTGCCAGCAGCTTAGGGTCGGGAGGGAGCTCCTACGAGCAGTACTTC
TRBD2 NA TRBJ2-7 TRBV10-2 CASSYPLISGRYEQYF TGCGCCAGCAGTTACCCCTTGATTAGCGGGAGATACGAGCAGTACTTC
NA NA TRBJ1-1 TRBV18 CASSQVRTEAFF TGTGCCAGCTCCCAAGTGCGGACTGAAGCTTTCTTT
NA NA TRBJ2-1 TRBV27 CGAGSGQGYNEQFF TGTGGAGCGGGAAGCGGACAGGGTTACAATGAGCAGTTCTTC
NA NA TRBJ2-7 TRBV5-4 CASSLDNFQGSSEQYF TGTGCCAGCAGCTTGGACAATTTTCAGGGTTCAAGCGAGCAGTACTTC
TRBD1 NA TRBJ1-1 TRBV7-8 CASGHRDRNTEAFF TGTGCCAGCGGCCACAGGGACAGGAACACTGAAGCTTTCTTT
NA NA TRBJ1-5 TRBV6-5 CASRPSGGLGQPQHF TGTGCCAGCAGACCCTCAGGAGGGCTGGGTCAGCCCCAGCATTTT
NA NA TRBJ2-5 TRBV7-7 CASSLVGSKGETQYF TGTGCCAGCAGCCTGGTAGGATCCAAAGGGGAGACCCAGTACTTC
NA NA TRBJ1-3 TRBV4-3 CASSQETGGSGNTIYF TGCGCCAGCAGCCAAGAAACCGGCGGCTCTGGAAACACCATATATTTT
TRBD1 NA TRBJ1-5 TRBV2 CASSDRDRGTYGNQPQHF TGTGCCAGCAGTGATAGGGACAGAGGAACATATGGCAATCAGCCCCAGCATTTT
NA NA TRBJ2-5 TRBV29-1 CSVLGETQYF TGCAGCGTTCTAGGGGAGACCCAGTACTTC
NA NA TRBJ1-2 TRBV7-3 CASSAGAGDNSYYGYTF TGTGCCAGCAGCGCCGGAGCTGGGGACAATTCTTACTATGGCTACACCTTC
NA NA TRBJ1-3 TRBV28 CASSSPSSGNTIYF TGTGCCAGCAGTTCCCCCAGCTCTGGAAACACCATATATTTT
NA NA TRBJ2-1 TRBV9 CASSVEPSRSYNEQFF TGTGCCAGCAGCGTAGAGCCTAGCAGGTCCTACAATGAGCAGTTCTTC
TRBD1 NA TRBJ1-2 TRBV7-9 CASSFQGAANYGYTF TGTGCCAGCAGCTTCCAGGGGGCGGCTAACTATGGCTACACCTTC
TRBD1 NA TRBJ2-5 TRBV30 CAWAKTGILQETQYF TGTGCCTGGGCCAAGACAGGGATCCTCCAAGAGACCCAGTACTTC
NA NA TRBJ1-1 TRBV2 CASCTGRSEAFF TGTGCCAGCTGCACAGGGCGATCTGAAGCTTTCTTT
TRBD2 NA TRBJ2-1 TRBV5-1 CASSLVGGRAFEQFF TGCGCCAGCAGCTTGGTGGGCGGGAGGGCCTTTGAGCAGTTCTTC
NA NA TRBJ2-7 TRBV5-1 CASSLTRVDEQYF TGCGCCAGCAGCTTGACTAGGGTCGACGAGCAGTACTTC
NA NA TRBJ2-7 TRBV2 CASSYSYEQYF TGTGCCAGCAGTTACAGCTACGAGCAGTACTTC
NA once TRBJ2-5 TRBV7-8 CASSPSGRRETQYF TGTGCCAGCAGCCCGAGCGGCCGGCGGGAGACCCAGTACTTC
NA NA TRBJ2-2 TRBV9 CASSVVVTGELFF TGTGCCAGCAGCGTAGTGGTTACCGGGGAGCTGTTTTTT
NA NA TRBJ2-1 TRBV5-1 CASSSGRYNEQFF TGCGCCAGCAGCTCTGGACGCTACAATGAGCAGTTCTTC
NA NA TRBJ2-7 TRBV4-2 CASSQDLDGTYEQYF TGTGCCAGCAGCCAAGATCTAGACGGAACCTACGAGCAGTACTTC
TRBD1 NA TRBJ1-1 TRBV28 CASTNRGWDTEAFF TGTGCCAGCACCAACAGGGGCTGGGACACTGAAGCTTTCTTT
NA NA TRBJ2-3 TRBV7-9 CASSVVVPNTDTQYF TGTGCCAGCAGCGTAGTGGTACCAAACACAGATACGCAGTATTTT
NA NA TRBJ2-5 TRBV7-3 CASSLRQQETQYF TGTGCCAGCAGCTTAAGACAGCAAGAGACCCAGTACTTC
NA NA TRBJ1-5 TRBV5-1 CASSRGTDSNQPQHF TGCGCCAGCAGCCGAGGGACGGATAGCAATCAGCCCCAGCATTTT
NA NA TRBJ2-7 TRBV7-9 CASSLDPNSYEQYF TGTGCCAGCAGCTTAGACCCGAACTCCTACGAGCAGTACTTC
TRBD2 NA TRBJ2-7 TRBV11-2 CASSLDPRTSGGYEQYF TGTGCCAGCAGCTTAGACCCCAGGACTAGCGGGGGGTACGAGCAGTACTTC